Given below is one TCR beta chain in context. This entry comes from a study of blood T cell dynamics during melanoma immunotherapy. Trimming pared 0 bases from V and 10 bases from J, leaving 25 bases between. The CDR3 totals 17 residues. Germline values: CDR1 SGDLS, CDR2 YYNGEE. This sample's time point: pre-treatment baseline. Apart from a couple of fast progressors, RECIST 1.1 response was judged 12 weeks post-infusion. No patient had earlier systemic cancer treatment, concurrent immunosuppressants, or another active cancer. Assay used: immunoSEQ multiplex PCR; TCRdb lists only in-frame clones, some missing. The table shows over 6,500 clones, with approximately 80% occurring only once.

The chain employs TRBV9 and TRBJ1-2, with D hard to call. This specimen was blood, taken from a patient treated with checkpoint blockade. The TCR originated in a human donor with melanoma. Some clones in this sample may be carry-over from other donors' samples. Written as DNA, the CDR3 is TGTGCCAGCAGCGTAGGATTTGGGCAATCCCTCTCCGGAGACTACACCTTC. Its protein product is CASSVGFGQSLSGDYTF.